This TCR beta chain was documented in a study of OX40 agonist ivuxolimab in advanced cancers. Regarding the study as a whole: People who partly responded at 0.1-3.0 mg/kg had some of the least clonal expansion seen.

The data were produced by immunoSEQ multiplex PCR, yet TCRdb's version contains in-frame clones alone and is incomplete. The sample lists approximately 160,000 clones, around 94% occurring once. This clone was seen only once. Its antigen is still unknown. Sequencing was performed on CD4+ or CD8+ T cells sorted from blood, taken in a trial of the OX40 agonist ivuxolimab. The sequence was obtained from an adult with an advanced solid tumor such as melanoma, head and neck, liver or kidney cancer.

Here the CDR3 reads CASSENYGYTF. CDR3 bases: TGTGCCAGCAGCGAAAACTATGGCTACACCTTC. V and J are TRBV13 and TRBJ1-2; D ambiguous. V was shortened by 5 bases and J by 2 bases, with 3 bases between the two germline ends. The CDR3 extends over 11 amino acids. Germline V lookup: CDR1 PRHDT, CDR2 FYEKMQ (reference sequence).